This record concerns one TCR beta chain sequence. This entry comes from a study of control samples from healthy donors and cancer patients. The CDR3 has 16 residues. The ends were cut back, 2 bases at V and 2 bases at J, with 13 bases in the middle. Germline V gives CDR1 MNHNS, CDR2 SASEGT. Sequencing used immunoSEQ multiplex PCR; TCRdb keeps in-frame clones, though not all of them. The profile shows some 130,000 clones, 92% of them singletons. The sequence was collected from a woman aged 45-60 years in good health. The V and J genes are TRBV6-1 and TRBJ2-4, with D possibly matching TRBD2 (5 bases). Sequencing was performed on blood. The CDR3 nucleotides are TGTGCCAGCAGTGAACTCGGAGGTTTCTCCAAAAACATTCAGTACTTC. This gives the protein CASSELGGFSKNIQYF.